One and the same sample provided the 19 T cell receptor beta chains below, sequenced in a study of blood T cell repertoires in COVID-19. Sequenced by immunoSEQ multiplex PCR; TCRdb stores in-frame clones only, minus some. Of around 480,000 clones listed, roughly nine tenths are singletons. Sequenced material: PBMCs or T cells enriched from blood (not recorded which). These receptors all come from a woman aged 18-29 years who had recovered from COVID-19.

V gene TRBV5-1 combines with J gene TRBJ1-6; no definite D call. CDR1 and CDR2 from the germline V gene are SGHRS and YFSETQ. The CDR3 length is 15 residues. Between the trimmed V and J ends, which lost 1 base and 7 bases, there was a span of 12 bases. In DNA, the CDR3 is TGCGCCAGCAGCTTGAGGGAGCTGGGAAATTCACCCCTCCACTTT. Translation: CASSLRELGNSPLHF.

This clone was seen a handful of times. V is TRBV5-1 and J is TRBJ1-1; a weak D match, TRBD1 (5 bases). The V end was cut by 4 bases, the J end by 1 base, with 17 bases between. The V gene's germline CDR1 is SGHRS and CDR2 YFSETQ. The CDR3 has 16 amino acids. CDR3 protein: CASSLRPQDSNTEAFF. In DNA, the CDR3 is TGCGCCAGCAGCCTCCGTCCACAGGATTCGAACACTGAAGCTTTCTTT.

This clone came up a few times. J is TRBJ1-4 and V is TRBV28; maybe TRBD1 (5 bases). The length of the CDR3 is 16 residues. Looked up from germline, CDR1 is MDHEN and CDR2 is SYDVKM. V lost 2 bases and J lost 3, with 13 bases in between. The CDR3: CASSLEARGANEKLFF. For the CDR3, the DNA is TGTGCCAGCAGTTTAGAGGCCCGGGGGGCTAATGAAAAACTGTTTTTT.

A single count supports this clone. This sequence joins TRBV7-2 and TRBJ1-1, with 7 bases lining up with TRBD1. The germline gives CDR1 SGHTA, CDR2 FQGNSA. J lost 0 bases, V lost 5 bases, and 12 bases had no gene match. The CDR3 extends over 17 amino acids. CDR3 region: CASSAKEGQSLNTEAFF. DNA for the CDR3: TGTGCCAGCAGCGCTAAAGAGGGACAGTCCTTGAACACTGAAGCTTTCTTT.

This rearrangement joins TRBV30 to TRBJ2-7; TRBD1 might be the D (7 bases). CDR1 and CDR2 (germline): GTSNPN, SVGIG (reference sequence). V lost 1 base and J lost 4, with 14 bases in between. CDR3 length equals 14 residues. Here the CDR3 DNA reads TGTGCCTGGAGTGGGAGGGGGCGAACTTACGAGCAGTACTTC. Residues: CAWSGRGRTYEQYF.

This sequence joins TRBV12-2 and TRBJ2-7; TRBD1 reflects the table's D call only, with no check against the DNA. TRBV12-2 is tagged as a pseudogene. This CDR3 has 15 amino acids. CDR3 sequence: CASRSTGAGPYEQYF. CDR3 bases: TGTGCAAGTCGCTCTACAGGGGCGGGCCCCTACGAGCAGTACTTC.

The count of this clone is one. The CDR3: CASSEGGTITYEQYF. CDR3 sequence (DNA): TGTGCCAGCAGTGAGGGGGGGACTATCACCTACGAGCAGTACTTC. The chain has TRBV6-1 and TRBJ2-7, with 7 bases identical to TRBD2. There are 15 residues in the CDR3. Germline V lookup: CDR1 MNHNS, CDR2 SASEGT. V shed 3 bases, J shed 2 bases, and the junction held 7 bases outside the gene matches.

This chain joins TRBV19 and TRBJ1-1; TRBD1 matches 8 bases. CDR1 is LNHDA and CDR2 is SQIVND in the germline V gene (reference sequence). V lost 6 bases and J lost 5; bases outside the gene matches: 14. The CDR3 has 16 residues. Here the CDR3 DNA reads TGTGCCAGTAGCAGAGGACAGGGAAGGCGGGGAACTGAAGCTTTCTTT. Amino acid sequence: CASSRGQGRRGTEAFF.

This clone has a single count. The chain carries TRBV11-2 and TRBJ2-1; 9 bases are a match to TRBD2. Germline V lookup: CDR1 SGHAT, CDR2 FQNNGV. V was pared by 7 bases and J by 9 bases, with 7 bases of the junction left unmatched. The CDR3 covers 13 residues. The CDR3 here is CASKRGAEGEQFF. The CDR3 DNA follows: TGTGCCAGCAAGCGGGGGGCCGAGGGTGAGCAGTTCTTC.

The V and J genes are TRBV6-2 or TRBV6-3 and TRBJ1-2, with unresolved D. The CDR3 spans 11 residues. Trimming cost V 4 bases and J 2 bases, with 2 bases left between them. Per germline, CDR1 MNHEY and CDR2 SVGEGT. The CDR3 DNA follows: TGTGCCAGCAGTTTAAACTATGGCTACACCTTC. Translating it yields CASSLNYGYTF.

V usage is TRBV24-1 and J usage is TRBJ2-5; TRBD2 matches at 7 bases. This CDR3 region has 16 residues. V trimming: 5 bases; J trimming: 0 bases; junction bases outside the gene matches: 8. In germline, CDR1 is KGHDR, CDR2 SFDVKD. The DNA of the CDR3 is TGTGCCACCAGTGCTGGGGGGGGGTATAACCAAGAGACCCAGTACTTC. Its translation: CATSAGGGYNQETQYF.

The chain combines TRBV6-5 with TRBJ2-7; 7 bases line up with TRBD1. V shed 4 bases and J 1 base; nucleotides not matched to a gene: 7. The CDR3 consists of 15 residues. The germline V gene has CDR1 MNHEY and CDR2 SVGAGI. CDR3 loop: CASSSGQARSYEQYF. CDR3 in DNA: TGTGCCAGCAGTTCCGGACAGGCCCGGTCCTACGAGCAGTACTTC.

The sample holds one count of this clone. V and J are TRBV11-2 and TRBJ2-5, with a weak D call TRBD2 (6 bases). V lost 5 bases to trimming and J lost 4 bases, with 11 bases between them. This CDR3 has 13 residues. Per germline, CDR1 SGHAT and CDR2 FQNNGV. The CDR3 sequence: CASSLAGGETQYF. DNA of the CDR3: TGTGCCAGCAGCCTAGCCGGGGGAGAGACCCAGTACTTC.

This clone is a singleton in its sample. This chain links TRBV5-1 with TRBJ2-7; D is unresolved. The germline gives CDR1 SGHRS, CDR2 YFSETQ. The CDR3 consists of 14 residues. The V end lost 4 bases, the J end lost 5 bases, and 16 bases lay between the germline ends. CDR3 DNA: TGCGCCAGCAGCGAGGAGACGGCCGCAGACGAGCAGTACTTC. It encodes CASSEETAADEQYF. The variable domain in full, with the rest retrieved from reference TRBV5-1 and TRBJ2-7, is KAGVTQTPRYLIKTRGQQVTLSCSPISGHRSVSWYQQTPGQGLQFLFEYFSETQRNKGNFPGRFSGRQFSNSRSEMNVSTLELGDSALYLCASSEETAADEQYFGPGTRLTVT.

The chain has TRBV11-2 and TRBJ2-7, with D possibly TRBD1 on 6 matching bases. CDR1 is SGHAT, CDR2 FQNNGV, per germline. V dropped 6 bases and J dropped 4 bases, with 19 bases sitting between them. CDR3 length: 15 amino acids. CDR3 protein: CASRTITGSPYEQYF. The CDR3 DNA follows: TGTGCCAGCAGGACTATTACAGGGTCTCCTTACGAGCAGTACTTC.

The chain couples TRBV19 to TRBJ1-5; 11 nucleotides agree with TRBD1. Germline V gives CDR1 LNHDA, CDR2 SQIVND (reference sequence). J lost 1 base, V lost 7 bases, and 9 bases had no gene match. The CDR3 runs 17 residues. CDR3 DNA: TGTGCCAGTACCATCAAGGGACAGGGGGGAAGCAATCAGCCCCAGCATTTT. Translated: CASTIKGQGGSNQPQHF.

V and J are TRBV18 and TRBJ1-1; D gene ambiguous. Germline assignment: CDR1 KGHSH and CDR2 LQKENI. The ends were cut back, 2 bases at V and 4 bases at J, with 11 bases in the middle. The CDR3 is made up of 14 amino acids. CDR3 loop: CASSPAVLSTEAFF. CDR3 DNA sequence: TGTGCCAGCTCACCAGCGGTACTAAGCACTGAAGCTTTCTTT. The whole variable domain, remainder taken from reference TRBV18 and TRBJ1-1, is NAGVMQNPRHLVRRRGQEARLRCSPMKGHSHVYWYRQLPEEGLKFMVYLQKENIIDESGMPKERFSAEFPKEGPSILRIQQVVRGDSAAYFCASSPAVLSTEAFFGQGTRLTVV.

V usage is TRBV9 and J usage is TRBJ1-1, with D perhaps matching TRBD1 (5 bases). V lost 0 bases and J 2 bases, leaving 8 bases between the germline ends. Germline V CDR1 and CDR2: SGDLS, YYNGEE. The CDR3 has 14 residues. The chain's CDR3 is CASSVERTNTEAFF. In DNA, the CDR3 is TGTGCCAGCAGCGTAGAAAGGACAAACACTGAAGCTTTCTTT.

Many counts were recorded for this clone. The chain carries TRBV3-1 (or the pseudogene TRBV3-2) and TRBJ1-1; 9 nucleotides align to TRBD1. CDR1 LGHDT and CDR2 YNNKEL come from the germline V gene (reference sequence). This CDR3 spans 16 amino acids. The trim removed 5 bases at V and 3 bases at J, leaving 10 bases unmatched. The CDR3 DNA reads TGTGCCAGCAGCGGCGGGACAGGGTATAAGGACACTGAAGCTTTCTTT. Its protein product is CASSGGTGYKDTEAFF.